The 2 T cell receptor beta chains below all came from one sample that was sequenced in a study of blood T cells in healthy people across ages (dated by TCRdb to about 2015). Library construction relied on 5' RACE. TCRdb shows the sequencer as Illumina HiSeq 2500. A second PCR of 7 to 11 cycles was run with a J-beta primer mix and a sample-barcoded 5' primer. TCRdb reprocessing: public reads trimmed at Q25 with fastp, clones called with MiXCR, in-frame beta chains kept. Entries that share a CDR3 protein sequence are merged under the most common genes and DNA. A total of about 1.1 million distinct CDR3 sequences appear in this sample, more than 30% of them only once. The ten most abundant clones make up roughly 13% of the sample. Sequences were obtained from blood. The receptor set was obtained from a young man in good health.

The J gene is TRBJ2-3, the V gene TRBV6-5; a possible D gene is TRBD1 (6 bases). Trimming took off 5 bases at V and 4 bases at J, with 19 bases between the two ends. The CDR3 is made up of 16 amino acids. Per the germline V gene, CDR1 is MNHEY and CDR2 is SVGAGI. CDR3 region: CASSQYPGRQADTQYF. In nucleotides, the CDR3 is TGTGCCAGCAGTCAGTATCCGGGACGACAGGCAGATACGCAGTATTTT.

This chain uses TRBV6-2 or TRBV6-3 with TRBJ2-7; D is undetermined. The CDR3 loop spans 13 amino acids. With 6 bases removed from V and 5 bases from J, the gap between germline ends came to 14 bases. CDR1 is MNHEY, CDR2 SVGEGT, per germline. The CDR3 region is CASRPNGVNEQYF. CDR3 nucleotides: TGTGCCAGCAGACCAAATGGGGTAAACGAGCAGTACTTC.